The 23 T cell receptor beta chains listed next were all sequenced from one sample in a study of T cells after yellow fever vaccination. TCRdb re-called the 5' RACE reads with MiXCR, one entry per CDR3 protein. The sample lists some 670,000 distinct CDR3 sequences, approximately 13% occurring once. Sample: PBMCs, taken on the day of the yellow fever booster vaccination. Source of these receptors: a young man who received the YFV17D yellow fever vaccine.

CDR3 protein: CASSEDGLADSYEQYF. CDR3 DNA: TGTGCCAGCAGTGAAGACGGACTAGCGGACTCCTACGAGCAGTACTTC. The chain joins TRBV6-1 to TRBJ2-7; 10 positions agree with TRBD2. The junction had 3 bases not matched to a gene; V was cut back by 1 base and J by 0 bases. Germline V CDR1 and CDR2: MNHNS, SASEGT. This CDR3 comprises 16 residues.

This rearrangement joins TRBV4-2 to TRBJ2-1; D is ambiguous. In germline, CDR1 is LGHNA, CDR2 YNFKEQ. V lost 0 bases, J lost 2 bases, and 5 bases lay in between. This CDR3 has 14 residues. This CDR3 is CASSQDLAYNEQFF. The CDR3 region has the DNA TGTGCCAGCAGCCAAGATCTGGCCTACAATGAGCAGTTCTTC.

V gene TRBV5-5 combines with J gene TRBJ1-1; D is undetermined. This CDR3 spans 14 amino acids. Trimming cost V 1 base and J 3 bases, with 10 bases left between them. Germline CDR1 reads SGHKS; CDR2 reads YYEKEE (reference sequence). The CDR3 region has the DNA TGTGCCAGCAGCTTGCTCTCCGGGTACACTGAAGCTTTCTTT. This sequence encodes CASSLLSGYTEAFF.

The V call is TRBV19, the J call TRBJ2-1, with 7 bases identical to TRBD2. Germline lookup yields CDR1 LNHDA and CDR2 SQIVND (reference sequence). This CDR3 has 15 amino acids. Trimming at V came to 5 bases and at J to 9 bases, leaving 13 bases not matched to a gene. CDR3 bases: TGTGCCAGTAGTTCCGGGCCTGGGGGGGTTGGTGAGCAGTTCTTC. Its translation is CASSSGPGGVGEQFF.

The chain joins TRBV5-6 to TRBJ2-1; 15 bases line up with TRBD2. Looked up from germline, CDR1 is SGHDT and CDR2 is YYEEEE. CDR3 length: 16 residues. Trimming cost V 4 bases and J 9 bases; bases outside gene matches: 8. CDR3 sequence: CASSTRTSGRVREQFF. The DNA for the CDR3 is TGTGCCAGCAGCACAAGGACTAGCGGGAGGGTGCGTGAGCAGTTCTTC.

The chain has TRBV5-6 and TRBJ2-5; D not certain. Germline CDR1 SGHDT, CDR2 YYEEEE. The CDR3 runs 13 residues. V lost 3 bases and J 7 bases, leaving 13 bases between the germline ends. The CDR3 is CASSSTNWATQYF. CDR3 DNA: TGTGCCAGCAGCTCAACTAACTGGGCGACCCAGTACTTC.

This clonotype was observed many times. This chain joins TRBV5-5 and TRBJ2-3; no definite D call. V lost 4 bases, J lost 3 bases, and 12 bases lay in between. The germline V gene has CDR1 SGHKS and CDR2 YYEKEE (reference sequence). There are 14 residues in the CDR3. CDR3 in amino acids: CASSPNLPTDTQYF. In DNA, the CDR3 is TGTGCCAGCAGCCCAAATCTTCCGACAGATACGCAGTATTTT.

The chain is built from TRBV6-1 and TRBJ2-1; perhaps TRBD2 as D (6 bases). Between the trimmed V and J ends, which lost 7 bases and 7 bases, there was a span of 17 bases. The CDR3 is 14 amino acids. Germline-derived CDR1 and CDR2 are MNHNS and SASEGT. The CDR3 spells CASTRRDPRNEQFF. In nucleotides, the CDR3 is TGTGCCAGCACCAGGCGGGACCCTCGGAATGAGCAGTTCTTC.

The V call is TRBV6-1, the J call TRBJ2-4; perhaps TRBD1 as D (7 bases). CDR3 length equals 14 residues. The germline gives CDR1 MNHNS, CDR2 SASEGT. V lost 7 bases and J 7 bases, leaving 17 bases between the germline ends. The DNA for the CDR3 is TGTGCCAGCACCCAGGGGGGATTGGGGAACATTCAGTACTTC. Translation gives CASTQGGLGNIQYF.

This clonotype occurred many times. CDR3 sequence: CAMGNTGELFF. Here the CDR3 DNA reads TGTGCCATGGGGAACACCGGGGAGCTGTTTTTT. The chain recombines TRBV7-2 with TRBJ2-2, with no clear D. This CDR3 is 11 amino acids long. Germline V lookup: CDR1 SGHTA, CDR2 FQGNSA. V lost 10 bases, J lost 1 base, and 4 bases lay in between.

The chain is built from TRBV5-5 and TRBJ2-3, with D hard to call. The length of the CDR3 is 15 residues. V lost 0 bases and J lost 4, with 12 bases in between. The germline gives CDR1 SGHKS, CDR2 YYEKEE (reference sequence). The CDR3 region is CASSLGPERADTQYF. DNA of the CDR3: TGTGCCAGCAGCTTGGGCCCCGAGAGAGCAGATACGCAGTATTTT.

The chain is built from TRBV20-1 and TRBJ2-2; 8 bases map to TRBD2. V lost 6 bases and J lost 6; bases outside the gene matches: 9. Germline CDR1 reads DFQATT; CDR2 reads SNEGSKA (reference sequence). This CDR3 comprises 14 residues. The CDR3 bases are TGCAGTGCAGCTCGGGGGGGCAGGCCCGGGGAGCTGTTTTTT. This encodes CSAARGGRPGELFF.

This clonotype has more than one count but fewer than ten. The genes are TRBV7-2 and TRBJ2-2; 10 bases map to TRBD2. CDR1 is SGHTA and CDR2 is FQGNSA in the germline V gene. V lost 10 bases, J lost 4 bases, and 6 bases stayed unmatched. The CDR3 loop spans 14 amino acids. The CDR3 DNA is TGTGCCAAGAGCGGGAGGGCGGGCACCGGGGAGCTGTTTTTT. Protein: CAKSGRAGTGELFF.

The V gene is TRBV7-2, the J gene TRBJ1-3; the match to TRBD1 covers 8 bases. Trimming took 5 bases from V and 0 from J; bases not matched to a gene: 9. The CDR3 is made up of 17 amino acids. Germline V gene lookup returns CDR1 SGHTA and CDR2 FQGNSA. CDR3 sequence (DNA): TGTGCCAGCAGCACTCGGACAGGGTCTAACTCTGGAAACACCATATATTTT. Amino acids: CASSTRTGSNSGNTIYF.

The chain couples TRBV7-2 to TRBJ2-2, with unresolved D. The germline CDR1 and CDR2 sequences are SGHTA and FQGNSA. With 5 bases removed from V and 4 bases from J, the gap between germline ends came to 8 bases. The length of the CDR3 is 13 residues. The CDR3 nucleotides read TGTGCCAGCAGCGCCCAAGGCACCGGGGAGCTGTTTTTT. It translates to CASSAQGTGELFF.

This clonotype was observed a few times. This chain connects TRBV5-5 to TRBJ2-7, with 7 bases identical to TRBD1. The V and J ends lost 2 bases and 3 bases, in that order; junction bases with no gene match: 5. The germline V gene encodes CDR1 SGHKS and CDR2 YYEKEE (reference sequence). CDR3 length: 14 amino acids. The CDR3, as DNA: TGTGCCAGCAGCTTCGGACAGGAAATCTACGAGCAGTACTTC. This codes for CASSFGQEIYEQYF.

This clonotype was seen repeatedly, ten times or more. The chain employs TRBV18 and TRBJ2-2; D unresolved. Trimming shortened V by 4 bases and J by 3 bases, and 6 bases separated the two germline ends. Germline CDR1 reads KGHSH; CDR2 reads LQKENI. This CDR3 contains 13 residues. The CDR3 nucleotides are TGTGCCAGCTCACGTCCGCACACCGGGGAGCTGTTTTTT. This gives the protein CASSRPHTGELFF.

The chain joins TRBV3-1 to TRBJ2-5, with D hard to call. The CDR3 sequence is 12 residues long. Deletions cut 4 bases from V and 3 bases from J, with 6 bases between. Germline CDR1 and CDR2: LGHDT and YNNKEL (reference sequence). CDR3 coding DNA: TGTGCCAGCAGCCTTCAGAAAGAGACCCAGTACTTC. This codes for CASSLQKETQYF.

This clonotype has ten or more counts. The gene calls are TRBV7-7 and TRBJ2-1; D is ambiguous. The CDR3 is 13 residues long. The V end lost 4 bases, the J end lost 9 bases, and 13 bases lay between the germline ends. Germline V gene sequence: CDR1 SSHAT, CDR2 FNYEAQ (reference sequence). CDR3 region: CASSSDALGEQFF. The CDR3 DNA is TGTGCCAGCAGCTCGGACGCCTTGGGTGAGCAGTTCTTC.

The sample holds a few counts of this clonotype. The chain carries TRBV7-2 and TRBJ2-3; a weak D match, TRBD1 (6 bases). With 5 bases removed from V and 6 bases from J, the gap between germline ends came to 18 bases. Germline CDR1 is SGHTA and CDR2 is FQGNSA. There are 15 residues in the CDR3. This CDR3 is CASSPSTGPWDTQYF. CDR3 nucleotide sequence: TGTGCCAGCAGCCCGAGTACAGGGCCCTGGGATACGCAGTATTTT.

This clonotype was detected a few times. The chain joins TRBV6-2 or TRBV6-3 to TRBJ2-1; D gene unclear. CDR3 length: 11 residues. V gave up 7 bases and J gave up 9 bases, with 10 bases separating them. Germline CDR1 MNHEY, CDR2 SVGEGT. DNA of the CDR3: TGTGCCAGCAACGACAAGGGTGAGCAGTTCTTC. It codes for CASNDKGEQFF.

Many counts were recorded for this clonotype. V and J are TRBV27 and TRBJ2-2; D may be TRBD2 (5 bases). Germline assignment: CDR1 MNHEY and CDR2 SMNVEV (reference sequence). The CDR3 consists of 15 residues. V was trimmed by 7 bases and J by 6 bases, leaving 18 bases between them. The CDR3 sequence is CASTPFEGGAGELFF. DNA of the CDR3: TGTGCCAGCACCCCCTTTGAGGGTGGGGCCGGGGAGCTGTTTTTT.

V and J are TRBV29-1 and TRBJ1-2, with D perhaps TRBD1 (5 bases). This CDR3 comprises 12 residues. V was shortened by 5 bases and J by 4 bases, with 11 bases between the two germline ends. Germline CDR1 reads SQVTM; CDR2 reads ANQGSEA. The CDR3 sequence is CSVWDGAYGYTF. In nucleotides, the CDR3 is TGCAGCGTTTGGGACGGAGCCTATGGCTACACCTTC.